This T cell receptor beta chain was recorded in a study of shared T cell receptors in the human thymus. The table came from immunoSEQ multiplex PCR; TCRdb's copy has only in-frame clones and leaves some out. Altogether roughly 550,000 clones are present, around 78% being singletons, with the ten largest covering about 0.013%. The germline V gene encodes CDR1 SGHTA and CDR2 FQGNSA. The ends were cut back, 2 bases at V and 3 bases at J, with 8 bases in the middle. The CDR3 runs to 14 residues. A further study also used this sample, focusing on human thymus T cells.

The chain carries TRBV7-2 and TRBJ2-1, with a tentative D call TRBD2 (5 bases). Sequenced sample: thymocytes. The TCR sequence derives from a boy under two years old with a congenital heart defect. CDR3 in DNA: TGTGCCAGCAGCTTAAGCGGCTTCTACAATGAGCAGTTCTTC. Its translation: CASSLSGFYNEQFF.